A selection of T cell receptor beta chains follows, all from one sample in a study of cytomegalovirus exposure and HLA in healthy donors. Only in-frame clones appear in the TCRdb table, and some are missing; sequencing was by immunoSEQ multiplex PCR. The table records 150,000 to 200,000 clones, about three quarters of them present only once. The sample comprised PBMCs. The source of these receptors is a man in his forties or fifties in good health and CMV-seropositive. The CDR3 runs from the conserved cysteine through the conserved F or W. Fields, in order: V gene, clone size, J gene, D gene, CDR3 protein, CDR3 DNA. D genes are given only for firm matches. Rows may omit the clone size; those that give it use once, few, many or a size class.

TRBV5-1,.,TRBJ1-6,.,CASSQNGQSPLHF,TGCGCCAGCAGCCAGAATGGACAGTCACCCCTCCACTTT
TRBV13,.,TRBJ2-5,TRBD2,CASSASGTSKETQYF,TGTGCCAGCAGCGCTTCCGGGACTAGTAAAGAGACCCAGTACTTC
TRBV28,.,TRBJ1-1,TRBD1,CASSSYRGRDTEAFF,TGTGCCAGCAGTTCCTACAGGGGGCGAGACACTGAAGCTTTCTTT
TRBV4-2,.,TRBJ1-6,.,CASSHPSTEWDSPLHF,TGTGCCAGCAGCCATCCCAGTACAGAGTGGGATTCACCCCTCCACTTT
TRBV5-1,.,TRBJ2-3,TRBD1,CASSSGTGRDTQYF,TGCGCCAGCAGCTCCGGGACAGGGAGGGATACGCAGTATTTT
TRBV27,.,TRBJ2-1,TRBD2,CASSGGAVYNEQFF,TGTGCCAGTAGCGGGGGGGCGGTATACAATGAGCAGTTCTTC
TRBV13,many,TRBJ1-5,.,CASSFRQFNQPQHF,TGTGCCAGCAGCTTCCGACAGTTCAATCAGCCCCAGCATTTT
TRBV2,.,TRBJ2-3,.,CASGRQGRDTQYF,TGTGCCAGCGGTCGCCAGGGCAGAGATACGCAGTATTTT
TRBV5-6,.,TRBJ2-7,.,CASSLVGAHEQYF,TGTGCCAGCAGCTTGGTTGGGGCCCACGAGCAGTACTTC
TRBV9,.,TRBJ2-5,TRBD1,CASSAGDRGPAGARETQYF,TGTGCCAGCAGCGCGGGGGACAGGGGGCCTGCTGGGGCGAGAGAGACCCAGTACTTC
TRBV11-2,.,TRBJ2-1,.,CASSTRGDGSEQFF,TGTGCCAGCAGCACCCGCGGGGACGGATCTGAGCAGTTCTTC
TRBV5-6,.,TRBJ2-5,TRBD2,CASSLGLAKETQYF,TGTGCCAGCAGCCTGGGACTAGCGAAGGAGACCCAGTACTTC
TRBV5-5,few,TRBJ1-5,TRBD1,CASSPGQGWNQPQHF,TGTGCCAGCAGCCCCGGACAGGGTTGGAATCAGCCCCAGCATTTT
TRBV4-1,.,TRBJ1-1,.,CASSPGVREGAFF,TGCGCCAGCAGCCCGGGAGTCCGCGAGGGAGCTTTCTTT
TRBV6-1,.,TRBJ2-1,.,CAGTLAIYSYNEQFF,TGTGCCGGCACCTTAGCGATTTACTCCTACAATGAGCAGTTCTTC
TRBV7-9,.,TRBJ2-7,.,CASSSQYYEQYF,TGTGCCAGCAGCTCTCAGTACTACGAGCAGTACTTC
TRBV5-4,once,TRBJ2-3,.,CASSTRRGAGTDTQYF,TGTGCCAGCAGCACCCGTCGGGGGGCCGGCACAGATACGCAGTATTTT
TRBV7-7,.,TRBJ2-2,.,CASSEGGGTGELFF,TGTGCCAGCAGCGAGGGAGGGGGCACCGGGGAGCTGTTTTTT
TRBV4-2,.,TRBJ1-1,.,CASSQDRFAAEQAFF,TGTGCCAGCAGCCAAGATCGCTTCGCGGCGGAGCAAGCTTTCTTT
TRBV19,.,TRBJ1-1,.,CASKQGYTEAFF,TGTGCCAGTAAACAGGGTTACACTGAAGCTTTCTTT
TRBV7-9,.,TRBJ2-3,TRBD2,CSSSHTLRGGTDTQYF,TGTTCCAGCAGCCATACTTTGCGGGGGGGCACAGATACGCAGTATTTT
TRBV7-2,.,TRBJ2-7,.,CASSPAGGSSYEQYF,TGTGCCAGCAGTCCTGCCGGGGGTAGTTCCTACGAGCAGTACTTC
TRBV7-2,.,TRBJ1-1,TRBD1,CASSITGGNTEAFF,TGTGCCAGCAGCATTACAGGGGGAAACACTGAAGCTTTCTTT
TRBV28,.,TRBJ1-6,.,CASSLSGGGRPTSPLHF,TGTGCCAGCAGTTTATCAGGCGGGGGAAGGCCAACTTCACCCCTCCACTTT
TRBV27,once,TRBJ1-1,.,CASSLYRGSTEAFF,TGTGCCAGCAGTTTATATAGGGGTAGCACTGAAGCTTTCTTT
TRBV6-1,.,TRBJ1-2,TRBD1,CASSALGTGYGYTF,TGTGCCAGCAGTGCCTTGGGGACAGGGTATGGCTACACCTTC
TRBV14,.,TRBJ2-5,.,CASSLQTVQETQYF,TGTGCCAGCAGCCTCCAGACAGTACAAGAGACCCAGTACTTC
TRBV7-2,once,TRBJ2-7,TRBD2,CASSLAMGGSGYEQYF,TGTGCCAGCAGCTTAGCGATGGGGGGGAGTGGTTACGAGCAGTACTTC
TRBV6-6,.,TRBJ2-3,TRBD2,CASSYSSGGQGDTQYF,TGTGCCAGCAGTTACTCGTCGGGGGGGCAGGGAGATACGCAGTATTTT
TRBV19,.,TRBJ1-2,.,CASSIILSGNYGYTF,TGTGCCAGTAGTATTATCCTCTCGGGGAACTATGGCTACACCTTC
TRBV5-8,.,TRBJ1-1,TRBD1,CASSLAQGAWTEAFF,TGTGCCAGCAGCTTGGCCCAGGGGGCTTGGACTGAAGCTTTCTTT
TRBV19,.,TRBJ2-3,TRBD1,CASTLQGNLGYTQYF,TGTGCCAGTACCCTACAGGGGAACCTAGGATATACGCAGTATTTT
TRBV7-3,.,TRBJ1-3,TRBD1,CASSPSGGFGNTIYF,TGTGCCAGCAGCCCCTCAGGGGGCTTTGGAAACACCATATATTTT
TRBV27,.,TRBJ1-1,.,CASSSFGVNTEAFF,TGTGCCAGCTCATCGTTTGGAGTGAACACTGAAGCTTTCTTT
TRBV5-6,.,TRBJ2-7,.,CASSFVSLYEQYF,TGTGCCAGCAGCTTCGTAAGCCTATACGAGCAGTACTTC
TRBV5-5,once,TRBJ2-1,TRBD2,CASSLSSGGYNEQFF,TGTGCCAGCAGCTTGAGTAGCGGGGGCTACAATGAGCAGTTCTTC
TRBV7-8,.,TRBJ2-5,.,CASRRLGMKGWQETQYF,TGTGCCAGCAGAAGACTAGGGATGAAAGGTTGGCAGGAGACCCAGTACTTC
TRBV6-1,.,TRBJ2-1,TRBD2,CASSPLAGGHNEQFF,TGTGCCAGCAGTCCACTAGCGGGGGGCCACAATGAGCAGTTCTTC
TRBV29-1,.,TRBJ2-2,TRBD1,CSARGQGYTGELFF,TGCAGCGCCCGGGGACAGGGATACACCGGGGAGCTGTTTTTT
TRBV11-3,once,TRBJ2-4,TRBD1,CASSITGGNIQYF,TGTGCCAGCAGCATTACAGGGGGCAACATTCAGTACTTC
TRBV6-1,.,TRBJ2-1,TRBD1,CASSEPGTGNNEQFF,TGTGCCAGCAGTGAGCCCGGGACAGGGAATAATGAGCAGTTCTTC
TRBV5-1,.,TRBJ1-3,TRBD1,CASSLVTGSSGNTIYF,TGCGCCAGCAGCTTGGTGACAGGGAGCTCTGGAAACACCATATATTTT
TRBV6-5,.,TRBJ1-5,.,CASSTKGDSNQPQHF,TGTGCCAGCAGTACTAAGGGGGATAGCAATCAGCCCCAGCATTTT